This T cell receptor beta chain derives from a study of beta chain features in type 1 diabetes. Expressed TCRB transcripts were sequenced because the isolated RNA had all been reverse transcribed beforehand. Data came from immunoSEQ multiplex PCR; TCRdb stores just in-frame clones and leaves some out. Found here are 300,000 or so clones, approximately 14% of them singletons; the top ten hold less than 0.02%. The junction had 6 bases not matched to a gene; V was cut back by 1 base and J by 9 bases. CDR1 is SGHRS and CDR2 is YFSETQ in the germline V gene. This CDR3 spans 14 amino acids. Remarks on this clone: Its antigen is still unknown.

Findings and caveats of the study: Type 1 diabetes patients showed a moderate but significant shortening of TCRB CDR3s in all four CD4+ subsets.

V gene TRBV5-1 combines with J gene TRBJ2-1, with 8 nucleotides matching TRBD2. The source material was naive CD4+ T cells from blood. The clonotype originates from a young man with type 1 diabetes. The CDR3 is CASSLSLAGSEQFF. The CDR3 region has the DNA TGCGCCAGCAGCTTGAGTCTAGCGGGCTCTGAGCAGTTCTTC.